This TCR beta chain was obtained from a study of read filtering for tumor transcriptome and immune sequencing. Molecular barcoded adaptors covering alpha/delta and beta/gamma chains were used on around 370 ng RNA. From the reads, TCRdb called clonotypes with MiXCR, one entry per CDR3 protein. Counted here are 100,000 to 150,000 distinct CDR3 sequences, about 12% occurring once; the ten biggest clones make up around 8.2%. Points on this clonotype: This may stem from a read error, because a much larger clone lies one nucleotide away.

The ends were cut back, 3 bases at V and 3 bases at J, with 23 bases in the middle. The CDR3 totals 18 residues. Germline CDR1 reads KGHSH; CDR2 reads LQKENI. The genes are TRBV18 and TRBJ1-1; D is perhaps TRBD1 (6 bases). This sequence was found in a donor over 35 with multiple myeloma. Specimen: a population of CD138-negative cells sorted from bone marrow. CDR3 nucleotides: TGTGCCAGCTCACCGTACGTGAGGGGGACATCGGGGGACACTGAAGCTTTCTTT. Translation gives CASSPYVRGTSGDTEAFF.